This is a list of T cell receptor beta chains from one sample in a study of blood T cell repertoires in COVID-19. Assay: immunoSEQ multiplex PCR; the TCRdb copy retains only in-frame clones and omits some. The top ten clones hold 9.5% to 13% of a sample with under 200,000 clones, about 86% of them seen once. The sample consisted of peripheral blood. Receptor source: a woman aged 60-75 years with COVID-19, enrolled during active disease. CDR3s include the opening cysteine and the closing phenylalanine or tryptophan. The D gene is left open where the match is weak. Expanded clones get a size class; other rows say once, few or many, or leave the size out.

D	V	size	J	DNA	CDR3
TRBD1	TRBV19	.	TRBJ2-7	TGTGCCAGTAGTATCGGGACAGGGGTCTACGAGCAGTACTTC	CASSIGTGVYEQYF
TRBD1	TRBV10-2	.	TRBJ2-5	TGCGCCAGCGATGGTTCCCCGGACAGGCCGAAGACCCAGTACTTC	CASDGSPDRPKTQYF
.	TRBV5-1	few	TRBJ2-2	TGCGCCAGCAGGGGGACAATCAACCTCTCCACCGGGGAGCTGTTTTTT	CASRGTINLSTGELFF
TRBD1	TRBV27	once	TRBJ1-2	TGTGCCAGCAGTCTAAGCAGGGGGCGAAACTATGGCTACACCTTC	CASSLSRGRNYGYTF
TRBD2	TRBV7-2	once	TRBJ2-7	TGTGCCAGCAGCTGGGATACTAGCGGAACCTACGAGCAGTACTTC	CASSWDTSGTYEQYF
.	TRBV5-1	few	TRBJ1-5	TGCGCCAGCAGCTTGGTTGTACTGCACCAGGATCAGCCCCAGCATTTT	CASSLVVLHQDQPQHF
.	TRBV6-4	.	TRBJ2-5	TGTGCCAGCAACCCCGACAGCACCATACAAGAGACCCAGTACTTC	CASNPDSTIQETQYF
.	TRBV24-1	.	TRBJ1-5	TGTGCCACTGGAGAGGGCTTAAATCAGCCCCAGCATTTT	CATGEGLNQPQHF
.	TRBV24-1	.	TRBJ2-7	TGTGCCACCAGTGAGGGGCAGGGAATCTACGAGCAGTACTTC	CATSEGQGIYEQYF
.	TRBV7-2	.	TRBJ1-4	TGTGCCAGCAGCGTAATGGACAGAGTGAATGAAAAACTGTTTTTT	CASSVMDRVNEKLFF